The text below deals with one T cell receptor (beta chain). One Seattle source followed patients from active infection through their disease course. Germline CDR1 is GTSNPN and CDR2 is SVGIG (reference sequence). CDR3 size: 12 residues. V lost 1 base and J 4 bases, leaving 6 bases between the germline ends. Libraries were prepared by immunoSEQ multiplex PCR; TCRdb keeps only in-frame clonotypes and omits some of them. The repertoire holds about 250,000 clones, with almost 85% as singletons. These data come from a study of blood T cell repertoires in COVID-19. Study background: Sites in the United States, Italy and Spain provided acute and convalescent COVID-19 samples. From T cells, B-cell-depleted T cells, or PBMCs came the material, which was cDNA or gDNA.

Material for sequencing was peripheral blood. The receptor's source is a man aged 45-60 years with COVID-19, enrolled during active disease. This chain connects TRBV30 to TRBJ2-3; D not resolved. CDR3 region: CAWSDAPDTQYF. CDR3 in DNA: TGTGCCTGGAGTGACGCGCCAGATACGCAGTATTTT. Variable domain in full (rest from reference TRBV30 and TRBJ2-3): SQTIHQWPATLVQPVGSPLSLECTVEGTSNPNLYWYRQAAGRGLQLLFYSVGIGQISSEVPQNLSASRPQDRQFILSSKKLLLSDSGFYLCAWSDAPDTQYFGPGTRLTVL.